This TCR beta chain came from a study of response to subunit inactivated influenza vaccine. TCRdb recomputed calls from the RT-PCR reads with MiXCR, one row per CDR3 protein. The sample has hundreds of thousands of distinct CDR3 sequences; around 11% are singletons. Looked up from germline, CDR1 is SGHRS and CDR2 is YFSETQ. The CDR3 is made up of 15 amino acids. Between the trimmed V and J ends, which lost 3 bases and 1 base, there was a span of 12 bases. Another study also made use of these data, one on T cells expressing NK-cell markers. This second study notes: Libraries used 5'RACE template switching adding universal primer site and UMIs.

This specimen was PBMCs from blood, taken on the day of vaccination. The receptor comes from a man in his fifties who received an inactivated influenza vaccine. V usage is TRBV5-1 and J usage is TRBJ2-3; D possibly corresponds to TRBD1 (5 bases). The CDR3 DNA reads as TGCGCCAGCAGCTCACAGGTCACTCGCACAGATACGCAGTATTTT. This gives the protein CASSSQVTRTDTQYF.